This entry lists 22 T cell receptor beta chains sequenced from one sample in a study of cytomegalovirus exposure and HLA in healthy donors. A multiplex PCR was run with 60 Vbeta primers and 13 Jbeta primers. This table comes from immunoSEQ multiplex PCR, and its TCRdb copy is limited to in-frame clones, with some not included. The table has some 120,000 clones, over 75% seen once. The sample comprised PBMCs. The receptor source for this set is a woman aged 40 to 50 in good health and CMV-seropositive.

The genes are TRBV5-4 and TRBJ1-2; weak D call: TRBD1 (5 bases). The CDR3 has 14 residues. V lost 4 bases, J lost 5 bases, and 15 bases lay in between. Germline CDR1 is SGHNT and CDR2 is YYREEE (reference sequence). The CDR3 coding sequence is TGTGCCAGCAGCCAATCGGGACTGCCGTATGGCTACACCTTC. Translating it yields CASSQSGLPYGYTF.

The genes are TRBV5-1 and TRBJ2-1; TRBD2 matches at 9 bases. Per germline, CDR1 SGHRS and CDR2 YFSETQ. CDR3 size: 16 residues. The J segment lost 5 bases and the V segment lost 4 bases, leaving 10 bases of the junction unmatched. The CDR3 nucleotides are TGCGCCAGCAGCGCCCAGCTAGCGGGACTGGACAATGAGCAGTTCTTC. It codes for CASSAQLAGLDNEQFF.

The chain recombines TRBV19 with TRBJ1-3; D is perhaps TRBD1 (5 bases). The CDR3 totals 15 residues. Germline CDR1 reads LNHDA; CDR2 reads SQIVND (reference sequence). V was shortened by 5 bases and J by 1 base, with 12 bases between the two germline ends. The CDR3: CASSGAGMSGNTIYF. Here the CDR3 DNA reads TGTGCCAGTAGTGGGGCAGGGATGTCTGGAAACACCATATATTTT.

The rearrangement uses TRBV19 and TRBJ1-1, with a tentative D call TRBD1 (5 bases). The CDR3 has 14 residues. Trimming took 3 bases from V and 5 from J, leaving 13 bases between them. From germline, CDR1 is LNHDA and CDR2 SQIVND (reference sequence). CDR3 DNA sequence: TGTGCCAGTAGTATCGTTGGGGGGGAAACTGAAGCTTTCTTT. This translates into CASSIVGGETEAFF.

The chain carries TRBV20-1 and TRBJ1-2, with D uncertain. Trimming cost V 6 bases and J 3 bases, with 5 bases left between them. The germline V gene has CDR1 DFQATT and CDR2 SNEGSKA (reference sequence). The CDR3 sequence is 10 residues long. CDR3 bases: TGCAGTGCGGCCTACTATGGCTACACCTTC. Protein sequence: CSAAYYGYTF.

The chain employs TRBV10-3 and TRBJ2-2, with D tentatively TRBD2 (5 bases). Germline V gives CDR1 ENHRY, CDR2 SYGVKD. There are 17 residues in the CDR3. The V gene lost 5 bases and the J gene lost 4 bases, with 20 bases spanning the gap. CDR3 sequence: CAISNLVEVVPTGELFF. The CDR3 DNA reads as TGTGCCATCAGTAATCTTGTGGAGGTGGTTCCCACCGGGGAGCTGTTTTTT.

About this clone: Other DNA sequences in the same sample also yield this CDR3. CDR3 loop: CASSTLASSYNEQFF. The CDR3 DNA is TGTGCCAGTAGTACGTTAGCGAGCTCCTACAATGAGCAGTTCTTC. The V and J genes are TRBV19 and TRBJ2-1; D may be TRBD2 (5 bases). Trimming pared 4 bases from V and 0 bases from J, leaving 10 bases between. The germline V gene has CDR1 LNHDA and CDR2 SQIVND (reference sequence). The CDR3 is 15 amino acids.

This chain links TRBV4-1 with TRBJ1-2; 7 positions agree with TRBD1. The CDR3 has 16 amino acids. J gave up 4 bases and V 0 bases, and 8 bases lay outside the gene matches. Germline CDR1 and CDR2: MGHRA and YSYEKL. DNA for the CDR3: TGCGCCAGCAGCCAAGATGAAGGGACAGACCTCTATGGCTACACCTTC. It codes for CASSQDEGTDLYGYTF.

This chain connects TRBV29-1 to TRBJ1-5; D uncertain. In germline, CDR1 is SQVTM, CDR2 ANQGSEA. The length of the CDR3 is 13 residues. V lost 5 bases and J 0 bases, leaving 8 bases between the germline ends. For the CDR3, the DNA is TGCAGCGTTTCCCGCGGTAGCAATCAGCCCCAGCATTTT. It translates to CSVSRGSNQPQHF.

This chain joins TRBV19 and TRBJ1-2; the D gene is possibly TRBD1 (5 bases). The ends were cut back, 7 bases at V and 8 bases at J, with 14 bases in the middle. Germline V gene sequence: CDR1 LNHDA, CDR2 SQIVND (reference sequence). This CDR3 region has 12 residues. CDR3 DNA sequence: TGTGCCAGTACCCCCCAGGGTGGAGGCTACACCTTC. Amino acids: CASTPQGGGYTF.

This rearrangement joins TRBV15 to TRBJ2-3; possible D gene TRBD2, 5 bases. Germline V gene data show CDR1 as LNHNV and CDR2 as YYDKDF (reference sequence). This CDR3 has 19 amino acids. With 6 bases removed from V and 2 bases from J, the gap between germline ends came to 27 bases. The CDR3 nucleotides read TGTGCCACCAGACTTGCACTAATGGAGGCAGTCCCTTCCACAGATACGCAGTATTTT. It translates to CATRLALMEAVPSTDTQYF.

This chain connects TRBV2 to TRBJ1-1; D is uncertain. Germline-derived CDR1 and CDR2 are SNHLY and FYNNEI. The germline V and J ends were trimmed by 6 bases and 3 bases, with 5 bases remaining between them. This CDR3 has 11 residues. In DNA form, the CDR3 reads TGTGCCAGCAGCTACCACACTGAAGCTTTCTTT. Encoded protein: CASSYHTEAFF.

The rearrangement uses TRBV21-1 and TRBJ2-1; no check of the table's D call, TRBD1, against the DNA was made. TRBV21-1 counts as a pseudogene. The CDR3 covers 16 residues. CDR3 sequence reads: CASSKGGTGCSVGQFF. For the CDR3, the DNA is TGTGCCAGCAGCAAAGGTGGGACAGGCTGCAGTGTAGGGCAGTTCTTC.

The genes are TRBV30 and TRBJ1-2, with no clear D. Trimming stripped 3 bases from V and 0 bases from J, with 5 bases between. The CDR3 covers 12 residues. Germline CDR1 and CDR2: GTSNPN and SVGIG (reference sequence). The CDR3 is CAWSSSNYGYTF. In DNA form, the CDR3 reads TGTGCCTGGAGCAGTTCTAACTATGGCTACACCTTC.

This clone was found once. This chain links TRBV28 with TRBJ1-5; D gene ambiguous. CDR1 is MDHEN and CDR2 is SYDVKM in the germline V gene. CDR3 length: 16 amino acids. V shed 2 bases and J shed 6 bases, with 17 bases lying between them. This CDR3 is CASSLGGHLFAQPQHF. The DNA of the CDR3 is TGTGCCAGCAGTTTAGGAGGGCACCTCTTCGCTCAGCCCCAGCATTTT. Using reference TRBV28 and TRBJ1-5 for the parts outside the CDR3, the full variable domain is DVKVTQSSRYLVKRTGEKVFLECVQDMDHENMFWYRQDPGLGLRLIYFSYDVKMKEKGDIPEGYSVSREKKERFSLILESASTNQTSMYLCASSLGGHLFAQPQHFGDGTRLSIL.

This chain connects TRBV19 to TRBJ2-4; no reliable D call. Germline V gives CDR1 LNHDA, CDR2 SQIVND (reference sequence). This CDR3 has 15 residues. The ends were cut back, 2 bases at V and 0 bases at J, with 8 bases in the middle. The CDR3 sequence: CASSIIPLAKNIQYF. CDR3 nucleotides: TGTGCCAGTAGTATAATTCCACTAGCCAAAAACATTCAGTACTTC.

The genes are TRBV9 and TRBJ2-3; 7 positions agree with TRBD2. V dropped 0 bases and J dropped 4; count of bases not matched to a gene: 17. CDR3 size: 19 residues. CDR1 and CDR2 from the germline V gene are SGDLS and YYNGEE. The CDR3 spells CASSVGGRESIPGPDTQYF. Written as DNA, the CDR3 is TGTGCCAGCAGCGTAGGAGGGCGGGAGTCTATCCCGGGGCCAGATACGCAGTATTTT.

The rearrangement joins TRBV27 to TRBJ2-2; the match to TRBD2 covers 13 bases. The V and J ends lost 5 bases and 2 bases, in that order; junction bases with no gene match: 8. The CDR3 consists of 18 residues. Germline CDR1 MNHEY, CDR2 SMNVEV (reference sequence). CDR3 sequence (DNA): TGTGCCAGCAGTCCCTGGACTAGCGGGAGAAGAAACACCGGGGAGCTGTTTTTT. Its protein product is CASSPWTSGRRNTGELFF.

V and J are TRBV19 and TRBJ2-2; a possible D gene is TRBD1 (6 bases). The CDR3 is 17 amino acids. V was shortened by 1 base and J by 5 bases, with 17 bases between the two germline ends. Per the germline V gene, CDR1 is LNHDA and CDR2 is SQIVND (reference sequence). The CDR3 protein is CASSIGWGLAGTGELFF. In nucleotides, the CDR3 is TGTGCCAGTAGTATAGGATGGGGGCTAGCCGGTACCGGGGAGCTGTTTTTT.

This clone was seen only once. The chain joins TRBV5-4 to TRBJ1-1; TRBD1 agrees at 8 bases. V trimming: 3 bases; J trimming: 8 bases; junction bases outside the gene matches: 15. There are 16 residues in the CDR3. Germline V lookup: CDR1 SGHNT, CDR2 YYREEE (reference sequence). CDR3 amino acids: CASSWGGQGARGEAFF. CDR3 DNA sequence: TGTGCCAGCAGCTGGGGGGGTCAGGGGGCACGGGGGGAAGCTTTCTTT.

CDR3 in DNA: TGTGCCAGCAGCGTAGCGGGGACACCCCTCGGCGAGCAGTACTTC. Protein product: CASSVAGTPLGEQYF. The chain uses TRBV9 and TRBJ2-7; the D gene is possibly TRBD1 (6 bases). The CDR3 is 15 residues long. V dropped 0 bases and J dropped 6 bases, with 16 bases sitting between them. Germline V gene sequence: CDR1 SGDLS, CDR2 YYNGEE.

This clone was recorded a few times. The chain joins TRBV5-1 to TRBJ2-3; weak D call: TRBD2 (6 bases). This CDR3 is built from 14 residues. The V and J ends lost 4 bases and 2 bases respectively, with 11 bases between them. Germline V CDR1 and CDR2: SGHRS, YFSETQ. CDR3 sequence (DNA): TGCGCCAGCAGCCGGGACTGGCACACAGATACGCAGTATTTT. Its translation is CASSRDWHTDTQYF.